A selection of T cell receptor beta chains follows, all from one sample in a study of blood T cell repertoires in COVID-19. Sequencing used immunoSEQ multiplex PCR; TCRdb keeps in-frame clones, though not all of them. The table lists about 230,000 clones, 88% of them singletons. Source material: PBMCs or T cells enriched from blood (not recorded which). The source is a woman aged 35 to 49 with acute COVID-19. Both conserved end residues are trimmed from each CDR3. Each record gives: V gene, CDR3 protein.

>TRBV7-9
ASSPTIAVAGVTDTQY
>TRBV5-4
ASGLRGGYEQY
>TRBV5-1
ASSLARGDSPLH
>TRBV18
ASSHGTGYEQY
>TRBV5-1
ASSVLGGQNTDTQY
>TRBV7-2
ASSPRAGLQWSQY
>TRBV7-8
ASSSGQIYGYT
>TRBV6-2/TRBV6-3
ASSYARGISIGTEAF
>TRBV14
ASSQVGGKGNYGYT
>TRBV7-9
ASSPSGTSGGLEQF
>TRBV9
ASSVGLAGDEQF
>TRBV5-1
ASSRDRGYEQY
>TRBV6-1
ASSDEGSLYGYT
>TRBV14
ASSPQIDYGYT
>TRBV19
ASSMVGLAGDEQY
>TRBV27
ASSPLYNEQF
>TRBV3-1/TRBV3-2
ASSEGRGETQY
>TRBV29-1
SVRETGNIQY
>TRBV27
ASSPSAGDARVPQH
>TRBV10-2
ASRDGTLNYNEQF
>TRBV7-2
ASSLRQGSSGNTIY
>TRBV15
ATSRRALGEAF